The 6 T cell receptor beta chains below all came from one sample that was sequenced in a study of CD8 T cells in Susac syndrome. An amount of RNA that ranged from 0.5 to 1 ug was reverse transcribed with random hexamers. TCRdb re-called the immunoSEQ multiplex PCR reads through MiXCR, storing one row per CDR3 protein. Of about 71,000 distinct CDR3 sequences in the sample, roughly 95% are singletons; the top ten hold 0.11%. The sequencing sample was made of CD4+ T cells from PBMCs. The receptors derive from a human donor with multiple sclerosis.

The chain is built from TRBV13 and TRBJ2-3, with D unresolved. Trimming removed 4 bases at V and 6 bases at J, with 14 bases between. Germline CDR1 PRHDT, CDR2 FYEKMQ (reference sequence). The CDR3 is 14 residues long. The CDR3 DNA is TGTGCCAGCAGCTCAACTACGCTCGGGGATACGCAGTATTTT. Translated, it gives CASSSTTLGDTQYF.

The rearrangement links TRBV7-2 to TRBJ2-3, with 8 nucleotides matching TRBD2. The germline gives CDR1 SGHTA, CDR2 FQGNSA. V lost 6 bases to trimming and J lost 2 bases; unmatched junction nucleotides: 10. This CDR3 contains 16 residues. CDR3 sequence reads: CASSSRSGAYTDTQYF. For the CDR3, the DNA is TGTGCCAGCAGTTCCCGTAGCGGGGCCTACACAGATACGCAGTATTTT.

The genes are TRBV7-3 and TRBJ2-5, with 8 bases aligning to TRBD2. Germline lookup yields CDR1 SGHTA and CDR2 FQGTGA. Germline trimming cut 5 bases from V and 4 bases from J; bases unmatched to any gene: 12. This CDR3 contains 16 residues. In nucleotides, the CDR3 is TGTGCCAGCAGCCCCGGGACTAGTAGGGTAGGAGAGACCCAGTACTTC. Residues: CASSPGTSRVGETQYF.

The gene calls are TRBV12-3 or TRBV12-4 and TRBJ2-1; D unresolved. The CDR3 totals 15 residues. Trimming took 2 bases from V and 6 from J, leaving 14 bases between them. The CDR3 DNA reads as TGTGCCAGCAGTTTAACAGTCCGGGCCGGCAATGAGCAGTTCTTC. It translates to CASSLTVRAGNEQFF.

V gene TRBV5-1 combines with J gene TRBJ1-1; D gene uncertain. Trimming took 0 bases from V and 6 from J, leaving 9 bases between them. Germline V gene data show CDR1 as SGHRS and CDR2 as YFSETQ. The CDR3 runs to 13 residues. The CDR3 here is CASSLVTDSEAFF. DNA of the CDR3: TGCGCCAGCAGCTTGGTTACTGACTCTGAAGCTTTCTTT.

The rearrangement joins TRBV4-2 to TRBJ2-3; no clear D. Germline assignment: CDR1 LGHNA and CDR2 YNFKEQ. Trimming stripped 1 base from V and 0 bases from J, with 8 bases between. The CDR3 covers 15 residues. The CDR3 loop is CASSQVSASTDTQYF. CDR3 sequence (DNA): TGTGCCAGCAGCCAAGTCTCAGCTAGCACAGATACGCAGTATTTT.